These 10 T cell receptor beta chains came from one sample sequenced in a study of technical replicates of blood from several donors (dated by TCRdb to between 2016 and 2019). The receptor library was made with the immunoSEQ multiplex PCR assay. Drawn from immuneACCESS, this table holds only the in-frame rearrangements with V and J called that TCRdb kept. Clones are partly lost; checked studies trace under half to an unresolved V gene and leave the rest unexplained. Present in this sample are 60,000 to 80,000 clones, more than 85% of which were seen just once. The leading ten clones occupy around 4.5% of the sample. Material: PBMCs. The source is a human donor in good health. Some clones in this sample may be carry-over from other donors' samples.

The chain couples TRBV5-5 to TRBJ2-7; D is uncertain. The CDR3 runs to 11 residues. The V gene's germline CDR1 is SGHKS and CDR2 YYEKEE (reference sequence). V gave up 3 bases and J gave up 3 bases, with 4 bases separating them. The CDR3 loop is CASSSSYEQYF. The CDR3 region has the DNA TGTGCCAGCAGCTCCAGCTACGAGCAGTACTTC.

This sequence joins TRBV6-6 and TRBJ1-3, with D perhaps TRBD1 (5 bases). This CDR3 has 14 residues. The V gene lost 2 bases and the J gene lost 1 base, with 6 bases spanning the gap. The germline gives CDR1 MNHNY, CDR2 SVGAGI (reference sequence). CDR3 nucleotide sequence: TGTGCCAGCAGTTACGGGGGGTCTGGAAACACCATATATTTT. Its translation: CASSYGGSGNTIYF.

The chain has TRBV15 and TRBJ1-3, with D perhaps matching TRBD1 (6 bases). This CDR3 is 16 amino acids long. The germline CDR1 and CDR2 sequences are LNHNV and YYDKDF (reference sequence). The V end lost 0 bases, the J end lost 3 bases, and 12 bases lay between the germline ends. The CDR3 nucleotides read TGTGCCACCAGCAGAGATCAAGGGGGTGGTGGAAACACCATATATTTT. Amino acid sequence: CATSRDQGGGGNTIYF.

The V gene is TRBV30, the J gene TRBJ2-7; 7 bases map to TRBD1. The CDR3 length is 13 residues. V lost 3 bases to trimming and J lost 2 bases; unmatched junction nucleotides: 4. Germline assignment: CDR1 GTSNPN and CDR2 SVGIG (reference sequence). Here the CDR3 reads CAWSGDRAYEQYF. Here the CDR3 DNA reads TGTGCCTGGAGCGGCGACAGGGCCTACGAGCAGTACTTC.

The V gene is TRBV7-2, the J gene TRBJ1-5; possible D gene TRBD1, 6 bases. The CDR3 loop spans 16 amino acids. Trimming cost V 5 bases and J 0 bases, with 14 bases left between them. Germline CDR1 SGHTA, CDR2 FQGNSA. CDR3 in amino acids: CASSPGAANSNQPQHF. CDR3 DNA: TGTGCCAGCAGCCCAGGGGCAGCAAATAGCAATCAGCCCCAGCATTTT.

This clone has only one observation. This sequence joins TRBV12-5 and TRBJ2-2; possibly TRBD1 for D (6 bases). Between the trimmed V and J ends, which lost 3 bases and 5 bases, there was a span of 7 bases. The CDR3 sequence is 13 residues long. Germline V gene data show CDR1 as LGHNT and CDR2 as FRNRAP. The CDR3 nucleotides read TGTGCTAGTGGTTTCACAGGGACCGGGGAGCTGTTTTTT. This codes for CASGFTGTGELFF.

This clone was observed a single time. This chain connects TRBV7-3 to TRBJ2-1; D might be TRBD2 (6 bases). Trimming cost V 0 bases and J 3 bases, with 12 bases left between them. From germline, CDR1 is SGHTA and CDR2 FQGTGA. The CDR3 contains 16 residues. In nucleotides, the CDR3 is TGTGCCAGCAGCTTAACGGGCGGGAAACTCTACAATGAGCAGTTCTTC. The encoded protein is CASSLTGGKLYNEQFF.

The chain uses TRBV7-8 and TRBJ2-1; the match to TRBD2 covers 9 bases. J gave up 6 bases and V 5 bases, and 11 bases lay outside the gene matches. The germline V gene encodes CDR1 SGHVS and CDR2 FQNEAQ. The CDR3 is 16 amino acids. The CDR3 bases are TGTGCCAGCAGCCCCGACCTAGCGGGGTGGGGCAATGAGCAGTTCTTC. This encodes CASSPDLAGWGNEQFF.

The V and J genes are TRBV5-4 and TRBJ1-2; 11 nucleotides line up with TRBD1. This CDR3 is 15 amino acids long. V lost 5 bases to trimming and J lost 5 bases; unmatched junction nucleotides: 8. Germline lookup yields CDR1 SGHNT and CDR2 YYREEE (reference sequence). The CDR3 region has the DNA TGTGCCAGCAGGGACAGGGGGCCCTCCTCTTATGGCTACACCTTC. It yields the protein CASRDRGPSSYGYTF.

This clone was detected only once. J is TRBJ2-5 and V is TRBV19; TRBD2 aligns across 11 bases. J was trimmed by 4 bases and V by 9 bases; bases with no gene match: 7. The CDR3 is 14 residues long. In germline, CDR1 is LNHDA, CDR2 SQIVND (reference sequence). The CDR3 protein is CASQTSGTPETQYF. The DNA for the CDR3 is TGTGCCAGCCAGACTAGCGGGACTCCAGAGACCCAGTACTTC.